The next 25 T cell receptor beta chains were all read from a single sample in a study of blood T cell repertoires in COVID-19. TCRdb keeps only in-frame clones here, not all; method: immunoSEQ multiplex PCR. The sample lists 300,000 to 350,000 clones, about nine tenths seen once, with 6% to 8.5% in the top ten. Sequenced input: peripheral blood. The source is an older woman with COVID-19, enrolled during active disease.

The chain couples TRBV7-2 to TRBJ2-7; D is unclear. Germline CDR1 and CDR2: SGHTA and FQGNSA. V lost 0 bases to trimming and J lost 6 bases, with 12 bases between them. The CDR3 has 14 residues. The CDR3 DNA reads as TGTGCCAGCAGCTTAGCGCGTGAAGTCGGCGAGCAGTACTTC. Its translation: CASSLAREVGEQYF.

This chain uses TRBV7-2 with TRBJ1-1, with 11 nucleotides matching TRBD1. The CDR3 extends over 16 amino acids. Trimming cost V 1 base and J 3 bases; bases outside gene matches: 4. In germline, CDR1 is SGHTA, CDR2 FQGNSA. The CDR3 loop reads CASSLGDRGGHTEAFF. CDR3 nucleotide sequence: TGTGCCAGCAGCTTAGGGGACAGGGGGGGTCACACTGAAGCTTTCTTT.

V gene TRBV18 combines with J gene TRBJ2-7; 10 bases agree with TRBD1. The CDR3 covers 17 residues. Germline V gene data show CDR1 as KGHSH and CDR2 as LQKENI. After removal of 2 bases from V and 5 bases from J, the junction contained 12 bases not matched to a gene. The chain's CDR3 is CASSPRPGAGTGDEQYF. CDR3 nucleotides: TGTGCCAGCTCACCAAGGCCGGGGGCTGGGACAGGGGACGAGCAGTACTTC. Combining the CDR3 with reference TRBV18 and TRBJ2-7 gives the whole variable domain NAGVMQNPRHLVRRRGQEARLRCSPMKGHSHVYWYRQLPEEGLKFMVYLQKENIIDESGMPKERFSAEFPKEGPSILRIQQVVRGDSAAYFCASSPRPGAGTGDEQYFGPGTRLTVT.

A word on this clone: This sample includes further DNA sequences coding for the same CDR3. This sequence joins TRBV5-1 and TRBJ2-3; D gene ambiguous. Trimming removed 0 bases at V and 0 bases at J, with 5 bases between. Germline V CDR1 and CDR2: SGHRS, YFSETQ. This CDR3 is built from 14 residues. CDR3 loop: CASSLGQSTDTQYF. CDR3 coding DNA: TGCGCCAGCAGCTTGGGGCAGAGCACAGATACGCAGTATTTT.

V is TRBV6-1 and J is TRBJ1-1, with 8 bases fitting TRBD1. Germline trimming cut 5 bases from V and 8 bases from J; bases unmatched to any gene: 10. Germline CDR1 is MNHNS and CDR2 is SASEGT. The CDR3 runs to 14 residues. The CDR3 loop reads CASSQFSGDREAFF. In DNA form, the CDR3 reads TGTGCCAGCAGTCAATTTAGTGGGGACAGGGAAGCTTTCTTT.

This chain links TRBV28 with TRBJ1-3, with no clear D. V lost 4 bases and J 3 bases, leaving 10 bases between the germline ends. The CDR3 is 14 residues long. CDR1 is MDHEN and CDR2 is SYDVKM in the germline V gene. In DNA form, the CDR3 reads TGTGCCAGCAGTTCAGAAAGGAGTGGAAACACCATATATTTT. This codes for CASSSERSGNTIYF.

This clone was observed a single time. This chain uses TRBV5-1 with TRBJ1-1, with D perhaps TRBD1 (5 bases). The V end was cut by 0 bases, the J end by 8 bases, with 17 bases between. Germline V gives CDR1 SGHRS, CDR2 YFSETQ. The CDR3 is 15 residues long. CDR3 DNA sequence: TGCGCCAGCAGCTTGGAGCCGTGGGGCCTCTCGGAAGCTTTCTTT. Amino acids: CASSLEPWGLSEAFF.

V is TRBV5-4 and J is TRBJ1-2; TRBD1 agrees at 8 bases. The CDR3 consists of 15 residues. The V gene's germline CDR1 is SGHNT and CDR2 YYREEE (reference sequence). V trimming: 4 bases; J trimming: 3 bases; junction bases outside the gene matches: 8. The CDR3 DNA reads TGTGCCAGCAGCCCAAGGACAGGGAAGGACTATGGCTACACCTTC. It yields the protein CASSPRTGKDYGYTF. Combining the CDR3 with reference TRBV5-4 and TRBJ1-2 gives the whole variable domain ETGVTQSPTHLIKTRGQQVTLRCSSQSGHNTVSWYQQALGQGPQFIFQYYREEENGRGNFPPRFSGLQFPNYSSELNVNALELDDSALYLCASSPRTGKDYGYTFGSGTRLTVV.

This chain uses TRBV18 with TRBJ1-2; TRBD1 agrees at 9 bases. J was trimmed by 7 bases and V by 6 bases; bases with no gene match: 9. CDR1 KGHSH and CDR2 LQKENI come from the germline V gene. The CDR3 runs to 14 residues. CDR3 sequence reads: CASSRTGEFSGYTF. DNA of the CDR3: TGTGCCAGCTCCCGGACAGGGGAATTCTCTGGCTACACCTTC.

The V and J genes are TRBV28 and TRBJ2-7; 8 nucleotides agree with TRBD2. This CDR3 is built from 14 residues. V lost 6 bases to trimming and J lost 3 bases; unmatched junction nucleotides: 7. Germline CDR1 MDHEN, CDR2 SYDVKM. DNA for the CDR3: TGTGCCAGCAGGGCTAGCGGGTTTATCTACGAGCAGTACTTC. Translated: CASRASGFIYEQYF.

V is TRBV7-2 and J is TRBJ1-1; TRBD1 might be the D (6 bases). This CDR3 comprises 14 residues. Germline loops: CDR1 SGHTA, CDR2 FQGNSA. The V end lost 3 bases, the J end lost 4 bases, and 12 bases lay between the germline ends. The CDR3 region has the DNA TGTGCCAGCAGCTTCTCCGGGGGGCCCACTGAAGCTTTCTTT. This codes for CASSFSGGPTEAFF.

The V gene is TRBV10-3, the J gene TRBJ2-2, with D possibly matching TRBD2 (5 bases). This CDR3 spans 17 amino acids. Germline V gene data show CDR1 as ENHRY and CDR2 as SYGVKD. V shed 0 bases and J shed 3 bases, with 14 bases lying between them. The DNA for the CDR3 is TGTGCCATCAGTGAGTCGGTGAGAGAGAGGGACACCGGGGAGCTGTTTTTT. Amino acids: CAISESVRERDTGELFF.

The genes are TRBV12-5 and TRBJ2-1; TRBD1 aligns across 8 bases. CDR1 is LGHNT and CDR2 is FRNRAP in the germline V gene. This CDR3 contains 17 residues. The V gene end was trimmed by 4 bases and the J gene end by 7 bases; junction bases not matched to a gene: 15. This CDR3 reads CASGWQTGAGVRNEQFF. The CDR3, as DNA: TGTGCTAGTGGTTGGCAGACAGGGGCAGGCGTCAGAAATGAGCAGTTCTTC.

CDR3 in DNA: TGTGCCACCCAGACAGGGATTGAAGCTTTCTTT. Protein sequence: CATQTGIEAFF. This chain uses TRBV19 with TRBJ1-1; 7 positions match TRBD1. Looked up from germline, CDR1 is LNHDA and CDR2 is SQIVND (reference sequence). The CDR3 runs to 11 residues. V shed 10 bases and J 7 bases; nucleotides not matched to a gene: 6.

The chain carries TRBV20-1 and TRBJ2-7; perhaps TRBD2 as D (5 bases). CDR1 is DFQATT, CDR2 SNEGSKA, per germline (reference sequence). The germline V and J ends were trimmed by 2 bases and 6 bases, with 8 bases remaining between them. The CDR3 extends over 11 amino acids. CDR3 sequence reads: CSARWTSEQYF. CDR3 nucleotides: TGCAGTGCTAGATGGACTTCCGAGCAGTACTTC.

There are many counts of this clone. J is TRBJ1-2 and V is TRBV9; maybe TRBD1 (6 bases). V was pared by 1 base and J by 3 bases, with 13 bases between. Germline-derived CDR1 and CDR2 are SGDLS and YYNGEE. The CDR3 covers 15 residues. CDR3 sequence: CASSVNPSGDYGYTF. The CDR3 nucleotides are TGTGCCAGCAGCGTAAATCCCTCAGGGGACTATGGCTACACCTTC.

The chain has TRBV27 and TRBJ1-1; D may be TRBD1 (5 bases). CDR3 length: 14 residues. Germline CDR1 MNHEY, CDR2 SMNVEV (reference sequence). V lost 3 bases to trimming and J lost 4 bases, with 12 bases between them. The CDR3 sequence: CASSFQGRSTEAFF. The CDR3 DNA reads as TGTGCCAGCAGTTTTCAGGGCCGGAGCACTGAAGCTTTCTTT.

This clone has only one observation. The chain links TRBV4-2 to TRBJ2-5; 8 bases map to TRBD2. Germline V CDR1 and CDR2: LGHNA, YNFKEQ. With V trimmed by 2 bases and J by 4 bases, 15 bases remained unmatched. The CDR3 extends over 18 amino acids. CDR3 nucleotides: TGTGCCAGCAGCCAAAGCCCCTTTATGAGCGGGGGCGGAGAGACCCAGTACTTC. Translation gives CASSQSPFMSGGGETQYF.

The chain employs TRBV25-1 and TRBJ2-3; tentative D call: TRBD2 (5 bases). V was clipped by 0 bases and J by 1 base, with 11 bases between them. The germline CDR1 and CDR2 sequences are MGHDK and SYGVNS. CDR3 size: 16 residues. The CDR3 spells CASSEYKAAGTDTQYF. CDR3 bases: TGTGCCAGCAGTGAATATAAAGCGGCCGGCACAGATACGCAGTATTTT.

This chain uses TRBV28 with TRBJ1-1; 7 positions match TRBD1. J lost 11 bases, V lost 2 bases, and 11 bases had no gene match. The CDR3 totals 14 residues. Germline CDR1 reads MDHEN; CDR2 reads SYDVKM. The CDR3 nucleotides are TGTGCCAGCAGTTTAAGGGCCACAGGGGAGGAGGCTTTCTTT. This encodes CASSLRATGEEAFF.

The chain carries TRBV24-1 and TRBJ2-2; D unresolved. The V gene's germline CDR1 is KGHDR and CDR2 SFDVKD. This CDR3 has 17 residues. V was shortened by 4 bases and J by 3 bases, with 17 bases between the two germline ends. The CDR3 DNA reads TGTGCCACCAGTGAACGTTTTGGTGCGGTTCACACCGGGGAGCTGTTTTTT. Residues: CATSERFGAVHTGELFF.

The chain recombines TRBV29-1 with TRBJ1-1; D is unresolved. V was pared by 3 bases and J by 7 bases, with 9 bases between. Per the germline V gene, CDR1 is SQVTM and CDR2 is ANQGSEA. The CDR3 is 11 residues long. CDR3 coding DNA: TGCAGCGTTGAGAGGAGTGGTGAAGCTTTCTTT. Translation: CSVERSGEAFF. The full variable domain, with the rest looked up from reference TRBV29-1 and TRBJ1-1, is SAVISQKPSRDICQRGTSLTIQCQVDSQVTMMFWYRQQPGQSLTLIATANQGSEATYESGFVIDKFPISRPNLTFSTLTVSNMSPEDSSIYLCSVERSGEAFFGQGTRLTVV.

The CDR3 loop is CASASQGTDTQYF. CDR3 bases: TGCGCCAGCGCCTCCCAGGGGACAGATACGCAGTATTTT. The rearrangement joins TRBV4-3 to TRBJ2-3, with D possibly TRBD1 on 6 matching bases. The CDR3 consists of 13 residues. Trimming removed 8 bases at V and 3 bases at J, with 12 bases between. Germline CDR1 LGHNA, CDR2 YSLEER.

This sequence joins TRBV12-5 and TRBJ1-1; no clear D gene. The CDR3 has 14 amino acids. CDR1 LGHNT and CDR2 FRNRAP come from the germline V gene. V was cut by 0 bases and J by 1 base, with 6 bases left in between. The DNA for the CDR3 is TGTGCTAGTGGTTTGGTACTTGGGAACACTGAAGCTTTCTTT. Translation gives CASGLVLGNTEAFF.

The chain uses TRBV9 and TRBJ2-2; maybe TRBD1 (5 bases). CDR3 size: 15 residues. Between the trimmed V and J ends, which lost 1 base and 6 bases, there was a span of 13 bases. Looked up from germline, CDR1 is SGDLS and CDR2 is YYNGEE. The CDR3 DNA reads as TGTGCCAGCAGCGTAACTGGGGCCGGCCCCGGGGAGCTGTTTTTT. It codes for CASSVTGAGPGELFF.